The 18 T cell receptor beta chains reported below all come from one sample, sequenced in a study of blood T cell repertoires in COVID-19 (dated by TCRdb to the early 2020s). The method was the immunoSEQ multiplex PCR assay. The table comes from immuneACCESS by way of TCRdb, which keeps in-frame sequences with V and J called. Part of the clones is missing from these tables; in studies checked, under half for an unresolved V gene and the rest for unknown reasons. The sample data list over 120,000 clones, and about four fifths of these were observed just once. The ten largest clones represent about 3.5% of the sample. Sequenced material: peripheral blood. The receptor set was obtained from a man aged 70-80 years who had recovered from COVID-19.

This clone has a single count. One end of the junction is discordant with germline, which a read error may explain. This chain joins TRBV6-2 or TRBV6-3 and TRBJ2-1; 7 bases fit TRBD2. CDR3 length: 12 residues. Germline V lookup: CDR1 MNHEY, CDR2 SVGEGT. CDR3: CASSYVTGGGVF. CDR3 sequence (DNA): TGTGCCAGCAGTTACGTGACGGGAGGTGGAGTCTTC.

CDR3 sequence (DNA): TGTGCCAGCAGCTTCGGGGTCACAGATACGCAGTATTTT. This encodes CASSFGVTDTQYF. The V gene is TRBV5-4, the J gene TRBJ2-3; a weak D match, TRBD2 (5 bases). The CDR3 spans 13 residues. Trimming removed 2 bases at V and 2 bases at J, with 6 bases between. Germline V gene lookup returns CDR1 SGHNT and CDR2 YYREEE (reference sequence).

The rearrangement joins TRBV6-5 to TRBJ1-2, with D possibly matching TRBD1 (6 bases). The CDR3 has 14 amino acids. Trimming pared 2 bases from V and 3 bases from J, leaving 10 bases between. CDR1 and CDR2 from the germline V gene are MNHEY and SVGAGI. DNA for the CDR3: TGTGCCAGCAGTTACAGACCAGGGGACTATGGCTACACCTTC. As protein: CASSYRPGDYGYTF.

In DNA form, the CDR3 reads TGCGCCAGCAGCCGAGGACAGGGGAACTACGAGCAGTACTTC. Residues: CASSRGQGNYEQYF. This chain uses TRBV4-1 with TRBJ2-7, with TRBD1 matching over 9 bases. The V segment lost 4 bases and the J segment 3 bases; nucleotides outside the gene matches: 4. The CDR3 has 14 amino acids. The germline V gene has CDR1 MGHRA and CDR2 YSYEKL.

In its sample, this clone was seen once. This chain joins TRBV30 and TRBJ1-6; D not certain. The germline V gene has CDR1 GTSNPN and CDR2 SVGIG (reference sequence). The CDR3 has 14 amino acids. The ends were cut back, 4 bases at V and 9 bases at J, with 16 bases in the middle. CDR3 sequence (DNA): TGTGCCTGGAATGAGGGAGGGAAAGGTTCACCCCTCCACTTT. The encoded protein is CAWNEGGKGSPLHF.

This clone appeared many times. The chain joins TRBV6-5 to TRBJ2-5, with a possible D match to TRBD2 (6 bases). Trimming cost V 6 bases and J 5 bases, with 10 bases left between them. Germline V gene sequence: CDR1 MNHEY, CDR2 SVGAGI. The CDR3 covers 12 residues. The CDR3 sequence: CASSAGRETQYF. DNA for the CDR3: TGTGCCAGCAGCGCGGGGAGGGAGACCCAGTACTTC.

The J gene is TRBJ2-1, the V gene TRBV2; D may be TRBD2 (7 bases). CDR1 SNHLY and CDR2 FYNNEI come from the germline V gene. The CDR3 runs to 14 residues. V shed 4 bases and J shed 8 bases, with 15 bases lying between them. The CDR3 DNA follows: TGTGCCAGCAGTGGGGCGGGGGCGGTGGATGAGCAGTTCTTC. This gives the protein CASSGAGAVDEQFF.

The chain couples TRBV9 to TRBJ2-5; 8 nucleotides match TRBD1. Germline lookup yields CDR1 SGDLS and CDR2 YYNGEE. The CDR3 is 14 residues long. Trimming cost V 3 bases and J 5 bases; bases outside gene matches: 6. The CDR3 spells CASSAGQVMETQYF. The CDR3 DNA reads TGTGCCAGCAGCGCGGGACAGGTAATGGAGACCCAGTACTTC.

This chain links TRBV6-5 with TRBJ2-3; TRBD1 aligns across 8 bases. There are 13 residues in the CDR3. V was clipped by 7 bases and J by 5 bases; unmatched bases: 5. Looked up from germline, CDR1 is MNHEY and CDR2 is SVGAGI. The CDR3 region is CASNGQGRDTQYF. CDR3 DNA sequence: TGTGCCAGCAACGGACAGGGAAGAGATACGCAGTATTTT.

This clone was counted only a few times. This chain links TRBV6-5 with TRBJ2-5, with no clear D. V dropped 2 bases and J dropped 4 bases, with 8 bases sitting between them. CDR3 length equals 13 residues. Germline V gene lookup returns CDR1 MNHEY and CDR2 SVGAGI. The CDR3 reads CASSYPGRETQYF. CDR3 DNA: TGTGCCAGCAGTTACCCGGGTAGAGAGACCCAGTACTTC.

The chain carries TRBV23-1 and TRBJ2-7; 8 bases agree with TRBD1. TRBV23-1 is designated an ORF whose function remains uncertain. CDR3 length: 13 amino acids. V was clipped by 8 bases and J by 2 bases; unmatched bases: 5. CDR3 coding DNA: TGCGCCAGCGGGACAGGCCGCACCTACGAGCAGTACTTC. Translating it yields CASGTGRTYEQYF.

V and J are TRBV11-2 and TRBJ2-2; D is perhaps TRBD2 (7 bases). CDR3 length: 18 amino acids. Germline V gives CDR1 SGHAT, CDR2 FQNNGV. Trimming took 6 bases from V and 2 from J, leaving 22 bases between them. The CDR3 loop reads CASRPQIRGGQNTGELFF. The CDR3 DNA is TGTGCCAGCAGACCACAAATTAGGGGGGGTCAAAACACCGGGGAGCTGTTTTTT.

The CDR3 nucleotides read TGTGCCAGCAGCTTAGGAGGGGGATCCAAAAACATTCAGTACTTC. Amino acid sequence: CASSLGGGSKNIQYF. V and J are TRBV7-2 and TRBJ2-4, with D perhaps TRBD1 (6 bases). CDR1 is SGHTA, CDR2 FQGNSA, per germline. This CDR3 contains 15 residues. V lost 1 base and J 2 bases, leaving 9 bases between the germline ends.

This chain links TRBV4-1 with TRBJ1-1, with 7 bases that match TRBD1. This CDR3 is built from 14 residues. Germline CDR1 is MGHRA and CDR2 is YSYEKL. The V segment lost 4 bases and the J segment 5 bases; nucleotides outside the gene matches: 7. The CDR3 DNA sequence: TGCGCCAGCAGCCCGAGGGGGCTTAGTACTGAAGCTTTCTTT. Its protein product is CASSPRGLSTEAFF.

This clone was found a few times. The chain is built from TRBV9 and TRBJ2-3; 13 nucleotides match TRBD2. The CDR3 is 17 residues long. J lost 6 bases, V lost 0 bases, and 7 bases had no gene match. Germline loops: CDR1 SGDLS, CDR2 YYNGEE. CDR3 region: CASSVEGLAGSSDTQYF. The CDR3 DNA follows: TGTGCCAGCAGCGTAGAGGGACTAGCGGGATCGTCCGATACGCAGTATTTT.

The chain combines TRBV7-6 with TRBJ2-1; 10 bases match TRBD2. This CDR3 has 14 amino acids. Germline CDR1 SGHVS, CDR2 FNYEAQ. Trimming at V came to 5 bases and at J to 9 bases, leaving 7 bases not matched to a gene. The CDR3 nucleotides are TGTGCCAGCAGCAGTCTAGCGGGAGTCGCTGAGCAGTTCTTC. It yields the protein CASSSLAGVAEQFF.

The chain joins TRBV5-6 to TRBJ1-1; 7 bases align to TRBD1. The CDR3 is made up of 15 amino acids. Germline assignment: CDR1 SGHDT and CDR2 YYEEEE. With V trimmed by 2 bases and J by 1 base, 5 bases remained unmatched. Here the CDR3 reads CASSLGDRKNTEAFF. For the CDR3, the DNA is TGTGCCAGCAGCTTAGGGGACAGAAAGAACACTGAAGCTTTCTTT.

The CDR3 bases are TGCGCCAGCAGCTTAGGACAGGGGAGGAATGAAAAACTGTTTTTT. This gives the protein CASSLGQGRNEKLFF. The J gene is TRBJ1-4, the V gene TRBV5-1; 9 positions agree with TRBD1. The junction had 4 bases not matched to a gene; V was cut back by 2 bases and J by 5 bases. Germline lookup yields CDR1 SGHRS and CDR2 YFSETQ. The CDR3 consists of 15 residues.